The T cell receptor beta chain described here comes from a study of spatial heterogeneity in lung cancer. One entry per CDR3 protein, called by TCRdb with MiXCR from the 5' RACE reads. The sample has more than 9,500 distinct CDR3 sequences, over 15% seen once; the top ten hold just over 50%. Stated time point: sample taken at primary tumor resection. In each case, whole RNA from tumor, nontumor lung or frozen PBMC was sequenced unsorted. This receptor was taken from a male donor with early-stage non-small cell lung cancer. The source material was PBMCs, sampled at surgery.

The CDR3 DNA reads as TGTGCCAGCAGTTTCCTCGGGGGGGGGCAGGATGGCTACACCTTC. Encoded protein: CASSFLGGGQDGYTF. This chain links TRBV12-3 or TRBV12-4 with TRBJ1-2; D might be TRBD1 (6 bases). The CDR3 loop spans 15 amino acids. The V and J ends lost 3 bases and 6 bases respectively, with 17 bases between them.